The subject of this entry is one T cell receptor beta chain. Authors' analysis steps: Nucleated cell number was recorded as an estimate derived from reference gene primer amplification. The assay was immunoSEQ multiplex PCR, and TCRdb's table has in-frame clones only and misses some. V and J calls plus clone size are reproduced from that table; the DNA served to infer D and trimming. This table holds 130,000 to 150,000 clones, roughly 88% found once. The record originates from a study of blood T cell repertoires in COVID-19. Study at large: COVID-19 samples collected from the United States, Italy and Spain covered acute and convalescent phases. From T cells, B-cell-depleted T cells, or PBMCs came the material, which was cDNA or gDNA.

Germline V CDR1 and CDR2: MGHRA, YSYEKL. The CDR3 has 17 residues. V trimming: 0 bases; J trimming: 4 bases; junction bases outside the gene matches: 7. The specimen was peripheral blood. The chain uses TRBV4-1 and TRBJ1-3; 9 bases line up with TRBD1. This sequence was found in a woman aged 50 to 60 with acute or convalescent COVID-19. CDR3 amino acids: CASSQDGDRVGGNTIYF. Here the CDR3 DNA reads TGCGCCAGCAGCCAAGATGGGGACAGGGTAGGAGGAAACACCATATATTTT.